The next 25 T cell receptor beta chains were all read from a single sample in a study of T cell repertoires in ileal Crohn's disease. The assay was immunoSEQ multiplex PCR, and TCRdb's table has in-frame clones only and misses some. The table shows 30,000 to 35,000 clones, with around 80% occurring only once. The material sequenced was ileal tissue. These receptors came from an adult with Crohn's disease.

J is TRBJ1-2 and V is TRBV5-4; 7 bases align to TRBD1. Germline CDR1 SGHNT, CDR2 YYREEE (reference sequence). CDR3 length: 15 amino acids. Trimming removed 2 bases from V and 5 bases from J; junction bases left unmatched: 9. CDR3 nucleotides: TGTGCCAGCAGCTTATGGGCAGGGGGGATTTATGGCTACACCTTC. It yields the protein CASSLWAGGIYGYTF.

CDR3 sequence (DNA): TGTGCCAGTAGTATCGACAGGGGGATGAGCAGCAATCAGCCCCAGCATTTT. This gives the protein CASSIDRGMSSNQPQHF. The gene calls are TRBV19 and TRBJ1-5; 9 nucleotides match TRBD1. The germline V gene has CDR1 LNHDA and CDR2 SQIVND (reference sequence). The CDR3 covers 17 residues. Unmatched junction bases numbered 7, after V lost 3 bases and J lost 1 base.

This rearrangement joins TRBV5-4 to TRBJ1-2; 7 nucleotides line up with TRBD1. Germline V gene lookup returns CDR1 SGHNT and CDR2 YYREEE (reference sequence). Germline trimming cut 4 bases from V and 0 bases from J; bases unmatched to any gene: 9. The CDR3 contains 16 residues. The CDR3 sequence: CASSPAGGSPNYGYTF. Here the CDR3 DNA reads TGTGCCAGCAGCCCGGCAGGGGGGAGTCCTAACTATGGCTACACCTTC.

The chain carries TRBV18 and TRBJ2-7; D ambiguous. The CDR3 extends over 13 amino acids. The V gene's germline CDR1 is KGHSH and CDR2 LQKENI. Trimming took 0 bases from V and 0 from J, leaving 3 bases between them. The DNA for the CDR3 is TGTGCCAGCTCACCACCGAGCTCCTACGAGCAGTACTTC. The encoded protein is CASSPPSSYEQYF. Drawing the rest from reference TRBV18 and TRBJ2-7, the complete variable domain is NAGVMQNPRHLVRRRGQEARLRCSPMKGHSHVYWYRQLPEEGLKFMVYLQKENIIDESGMPKERFSAEFPKEGPSILRIQQVVRGDSAAYFCASSPPSSYEQYFGPGTRLTVT.

The V call is TRBV12-5, the J call TRBJ1-5; D is uncertain. The CDR3 totals 13 residues. Per germline, CDR1 LGHNT and CDR2 FRNRAP. With 1 base removed from V and 7 bases from J, the gap between germline ends came to 8 bases. In DNA form, the CDR3 reads TGTGCTAGTGGTTTGGCTAGCTACCAGCCCCAGCATTTT. Translation gives CASGLASYQPQHF.

The chain combines TRBV19 with TRBJ1-3; D perhaps matches TRBD1 (5 bases). CDR3 size: 16 residues. The V gene lost 3 bases and the J gene lost 0 bases, with 12 bases spanning the gap. From germline, CDR1 is LNHDA and CDR2 SQIVND (reference sequence). Here the CDR3 DNA reads TGTGCCAGTAGTATTTGGGGACTAATCTCTGGAAACACCATATATTTT. The encoded protein is CASSIWGLISGNTIYF.

This clone was seen once. This chain connects TRBV4-1 to TRBJ2-7, with 10 bases that match TRBD1. V dropped 7 bases and J dropped 3; count of bases not matched to a gene: 6. The CDR3 is 14 amino acids. CDR1 MGHRA and CDR2 YSYEKL come from the germline V gene. The CDR3 sequence is CASIVRDRGYEQYF. The CDR3 region has the DNA TGCGCCAGCATTGTCCGGGACAGGGGCTACGAGCAGTACTTC.

This rearrangement joins TRBV5-1 to TRBJ1-1; 8 positions match TRBD1. Trimming at V came to 5 bases and at J to 0 bases, leaving 3 bases not matched to a gene. CDR1 and CDR2 from the germline V gene are SGHRS and YFSETQ. CDR3 length: 14 amino acids. The CDR3 DNA reads TGCGCCAGCAGGCAGGGGGCAATGAACACTGAAGCTTTCTTT. Encoded protein: CASRQGAMNTEAFF.

This clone was counted only a few times. The chain uses TRBV11-2 and TRBJ2-3; 7 bases are a match to TRBD2. J gave up 1 base and V 3 bases, and 4 bases lay outside the gene matches. Germline loops: CDR1 SGHAT, CDR2 FQNNGV. This CDR3 is built from 15 residues. The CDR3 coding sequence is TGTGCCAGCAGCTTCAGCGGGACGGGCACAGATACGCAGTATTTT. Translated, it gives CASSFSGTGTDTQYF.

This chain uses TRBV5-1 with TRBJ2-2; TRBD2 agrees at 7 bases. The CDR3 has 15 residues. V gave up 5 bases and J gave up 0 bases; unmatched junction bases: 4. The germline gives CDR1 SGHRS, CDR2 YFSETQ. The CDR3 region is CASRTLAANTGELFF. The CDR3 DNA sequence: TGCGCCAGCAGGACCCTAGCGGCGAACACCGGGGAGCTGTTTTTT.

The J gene is TRBJ2-2, the V gene TRBV7-2, with 10 bases identical to TRBD2. V shed 6 bases and J 3 bases; nucleotides not matched to a gene: 4. CDR3 length: 15 residues. The germline CDR1 and CDR2 sequences are SGHTA and FQGNSA. The CDR3 protein is CASRRTSGDTGELFF. CDR3 DNA sequence: TGTGCCAGCAGGCGGACTAGCGGCGACACCGGGGAGCTGTTTTTT.

V is TRBV25-1 and J is TRBJ2-5; D may be TRBD1 (5 bases). CDR1 is MGHDK and CDR2 is SYGVNS in the germline V gene. The CDR3 has 12 amino acids. The V and J ends lost 7 bases and 9 bases respectively, with 15 bases between them. The CDR3 sequence is CASMRYLGAQYF. The CDR3 bases are TGTGCCAGCATGCGGTACCTAGGGGCCCAGTACTTC.

This clone was found a few times. This same CDR3 is encoded by further DNA sequences in the sample. The chain couples TRBV29-1 to TRBJ2-1, with a tentative D call TRBD2 (5 bases). The CDR3 length is 12 residues. The V gene's germline CDR1 is SQVTM and CDR2 ANQGSEA. The V end was cut by 4 bases, the J end by 4 bases, with 8 bases between. CDR3 nucleotides: TGCAGCGTTGGGACTCCATACAATGAGCAGTTCTTC. It yields the protein CSVGTPYNEQFF.

The CDR3 region is CASRQGQASYEQYF. DNA of the CDR3: TGTGCCAGCCGGCAAGGACAGGCCAGCTACGAGCAGTACTTC. The chain combines TRBV6-6 with TRBJ2-7; 7 nucleotides agree with TRBD1. The CDR3 covers 14 residues. Per germline, CDR1 MNHNY and CDR2 SVGAGI (reference sequence). The V gene end was trimmed by 8 bases and the J gene end by 3 bases; junction bases not matched to a gene: 10.

The chain couples TRBV5-1 to TRBJ2-7; D gene unclear. The CDR3 covers 13 residues. Germline V gene data show CDR1 as SGHRS and CDR2 as YFSETQ. V lost 3 bases to trimming and J lost 5 bases, with 12 bases between them. The CDR3 protein is CASSSLAAHEQYF. CDR3 bases: TGCGCCAGCAGCTCACTTGCTGCTCACGAGCAGTACTTC.

V usage is TRBV19 and J usage is TRBJ1-1; 8 bases are a match to TRBD1. Germline CDR1 and CDR2: LNHDA and SQIVND (reference sequence). CDR3 size: 15 residues. V lost 1 base and J lost 1; bases outside the gene matches: 2. The CDR3 DNA is TGTGCCAGTAGTATAGTTACAGGGGGGAACACTGAAGCTTTCTTT. Residues: CASSIVTGGNTEAFF.

The CDR3 sequence is CAISRDILYGYTF. In nucleotides, the CDR3 is TGTGCCATCAGTAGGGACATCCTTTATGGCTACACCTTC. This chain connects TRBV10-3 to TRBJ1-2; maybe TRBD1 (6 bases). Trimming shortened V by 5 bases and J by 5 bases, and 12 bases separated the two germline ends. The CDR3 covers 13 residues. Germline CDR1 is ENHRY and CDR2 is SYGVKD.

This clone was recorded only once. This sequence joins TRBV30 and TRBJ2-7; 7 positions agree with TRBD1. V gave up 6 bases and J gave up 3 bases; unmatched junction bases: 14. Germline V gene lookup returns CDR1 GTSNPN and CDR2 SVGIG (reference sequence). This CDR3 is built from 15 residues. CDR3 amino acids: CACPKADRPYYEQYF. DNA for the CDR3: TGTGCCTGTCCCAAAGCGGACAGGCCCTACTACGAGCAGTACTTC.

The chain links TRBV19 to TRBJ2-6, with 8 bases lining up with TRBD1. V trimming: 6 bases; J trimming: 4 bases; junction bases outside the gene matches: 8. Germline V lookup: CDR1 LNHDA, CDR2 SQIVND (reference sequence). The CDR3 extends over 16 amino acids. DNA for the CDR3: TGTGCCAGTAGCCGGACAGGGACGTTAGGGGCCAACGTCCTGACTTTC. Its protein is CASSRTGTLGANVLTF.

This clone occurred once. Here the CDR3 reads CASSGSSGAYEQYF. Here the CDR3 DNA reads TGTGCCAGCAGTGGCTCTAGCGGAGCTTACGAGCAGTACTTC. The genes are TRBV6-1 and TRBJ2-7, with TRBD2 matching 7 bases. CDR1 and CDR2 (germline): MNHNS, SASEGT. Unmatched junction bases numbered 7, after V lost 4 bases and J lost 4 bases. This CDR3 comprises 14 residues.

V gene TRBV29-1 combines with J gene TRBJ2-5, with D unclear. Germline values: CDR1 SQVTM, CDR2 ANQGSEA. With 3 bases removed from V and 5 bases from J, the gap between germline ends came to 10 bases. The CDR3 loop spans 12 amino acids. CDR3 in DNA: TGCAGCGTTGAGCCTAGATGGGAGACCCAGTACTTC. Translating it yields CSVEPRWETQYF.

The chain employs TRBV6-1 and TRBJ2-7; perhaps TRBD2 as D (5 bases). The CDR3 extends over 11 amino acids. Looked up from germline, CDR1 is MNHNS and CDR2 is SASEGT. The V and J ends lost 7 bases and 11 bases respectively, with 15 bases between them. CDR3 in amino acids: CASTPGIIEYF. CDR3 in DNA: TGTGCCAGCACCCCGGGGATCATTGAGTACTTC.

This clone was seen only a few times. The V gene is TRBV30, the J gene TRBJ1-5; D uncertain. The CDR3 totals 14 residues. Germline CDR1 GTSNPN, CDR2 SVGIG (reference sequence). V was trimmed by 0 bases and J by 6 bases, leaving 12 bases between them. CDR3 DNA sequence: TGTGCCTGGAGTGTACCCCAGCGTGGTCAGCCCCAGCATTTT. Protein product: CAWSVPQRGQPQHF.

This clone has more than one count but fewer than ten. This chain links TRBV4-3 with TRBJ1-6; no definite D call. CDR1 LGHNA and CDR2 YSLEER come from the germline V gene. The CDR3 runs 15 residues. The V end was cut by 3 bases, the J end by 6 bases, with 12 bases between. The CDR3 reads CASSQERLINSPLHF. As DNA, the CDR3 is TGCGCCAGCAGCCAGGAACGACTGATTAATTCACCCCTCCACTTT.

The rearrangement joins TRBV4-2 to TRBJ1-1; D remains ambiguous. From germline, CDR1 is LGHNA and CDR2 YNFKEQ. V shed 0 bases and J shed 1 base, with 12 bases lying between them. CDR3 size: 16 residues. The CDR3 here is CASSQEVRGWNTEAFF. The CDR3 region has the DNA TGTGCCAGCAGCCAAGAGGTTCGAGGATGGAACACTGAAGCTTTCTTT.